Presented here are 2 T cell receptor beta chains from one specimen sequenced in a study of cytomegalovirus exposure and HLA in healthy donors (dated by TCRdb to about 2017). Libraries were prepared through the immunoSEQ multiplex PCR assay. The multiplex PCR relied on a mix of 60 forward primers for TCR Vbeta segments and 13 reverse primers for TCR Jbeta segments. TCRdb limited this immuneACCESS table to in-frame rearrangements with V and J called. A share of clones is missing; checked studies link under half to unresolved V genes, and the rest is unexplained. In this sample's table one finds 120,000 or so clones. The ten most abundant clones make up roughly 3.5% of the sample. Sequencing was carried out using PBMCs. The receptors originated from a man between 18 and 35 years old in good health and CMV-seronegative.

This chain uses TRBV28 with TRBJ1-5, with 8 bases aligning to TRBD1. This CDR3 has 14 residues. V shed 6 bases and J 6 bases; nucleotides not matched to a gene: 7. The germline V gene encodes CDR1 MDHEN and CDR2 SYDVKM. CDR3 DNA: TGTGCCAGCAGATCGGCAGGGGGCCTTCAGCCCCAGCATTTT. The encoded protein is CASRSAGGLQPQHF.

V and J are TRBV11-2 and TRBJ2-1; a possible D gene is TRBD1 (5 bases). The germline gives CDR1 SGHAT, CDR2 FQNNGV. The CDR3 contains 14 residues. V was trimmed by 0 bases and J by 8 bases, leaving 11 bases between them. The CDR3 DNA is TGTGCCAGCAGCTTAGAGAAAGGGGTCCATGAGCAGTTCTTC. It encodes CASSLEKGVHEQFF.